One sample yielded the 19 T cell receptor beta chains listed below, sequenced in a study of regulatory T cells in long-lasting Graves disease. Time point of the sample: newly diagnosed GD, antithyroid drugs for less than 3 months. Scientists built the TCR library using RNA that was extracted from PBMCs. Both iRepertoire HTBI primers and Arm-PCR of CDR3 regions were used to build the TCR beta libraries. Via MiXCR, TCRdb re-called the multiplex PCR reads, giving one row per CDR3 protein. The data show about 370,000 distinct CDR3 sequences, around 15% seen once. The source was peripheral blood mononuclear cells (PBMCs), collected at new diagnosis, from a patient treated with antithyroid drugs. All receptors come from a female donor with Graves disease.

At least ten counts were recorded for this clonotype. The V and J genes are TRBV25-1 and TRBJ2-6; D is uncertain. Trimming stripped 6 bases from V and 3 bases from J, with 15 bases between. CDR1 and CDR2 from the germline V gene are MGHDK and SYGVNS. This CDR3 is built from 16 residues. CDR3 residues: CASSHLSQFGANVLTF. The CDR3 nucleotides read TGTGCCAGCAGCCACCTGAGTCAATTTGGGGCCAACGTCCTGACTTTC.

With respect to this clonotype: At one end the junction does not follow the germline gene, possibly because of a read error. The V and J genes are TRBV20-1 and TRBJ1-4; maybe TRBD1 (5 bases). The germline CDR1 and CDR2 sequences are DFQATT and SNEGSKA (reference sequence). The CDR3 spans 14 residues. The CDR3 DNA follows: TGCAGTGCTGGGGGGACGCCAACTAATGAAACACTGTTTTTT. This encodes CSAGGTPTNETLFF.

This clonotype was observed a few times. V is TRBV19 and J is TRBJ1-5, with D possibly matching TRBD1 (6 bases). Germline V gene lookup returns CDR1 LNHDA and CDR2 SQIVND (reference sequence). V dropped 3 bases and J dropped 6 bases, with 9 bases sitting between them. The CDR3 is 13 amino acids. CDR3 protein: CASSITGIQPQHF. The CDR3 DNA reads TGTGCCAGTAGTATTACAGGGATTCAGCCCCAGCATTTT.

This clonotype occurred once. The J gene is TRBJ1-2, the V gene TRBV12-3 or TRBV12-4; 9 positions match TRBD1. CDR3 length: 11 residues. V gave up 5 bases and J gave up 12 bases; unmatched junction bases: 4. DNA for the CDR3: TGTGCCAGCAGTCGGGACAGGGCTCACACCTTC. Translation: CASSRDRAHTF.

In this sample, this clonotype turned up many times. This chain joins TRBV28 and TRBJ1-2; weak D call: TRBD1 (6 bases). From germline, CDR1 is MDHEN and CDR2 SYDVKM. V was clipped by 6 bases and J by 4 bases, with 15 bases between them. The CDR3 has 14 residues. The CDR3 is CASRNRASFYGYTF. CDR3 in DNA: TGTGCCAGCAGGAACAGGGCTTCTTTCTATGGCTACACCTTC.

This clonotype was detected only a few times. The CDR3 bases are TGTGCCAGCAGCTGGGCAGGGGAAGAGACCCAGTACTTC. As protein: CASSWAGEETQYF. The chain has TRBV7-9 and TRBJ2-1; possibly TRBD1 for D (6 bases). The J call is doubtful: the DNA matches TRBJ2-5 better. Germline V gene sequence: CDR1 SEHNR, CDR2 FQNEAQ (reference sequence). The CDR3 is 13 residues long.

This clonotype has at least ten counts. The chain has TRBV6-5 and TRBJ2-7; TRBD1 agrees at 9 bases. V gave up 2 bases and J gave up 3 bases; unmatched junction bases: 14. The CDR3 is made up of 18 amino acids. The V gene's germline CDR1 is MNHEY and CDR2 SVGAGI. This CDR3 reads CASSYRLSDRGIIYEQYF. The DNA for the CDR3 is TGTGCCAGCAGTTACAGATTATCGGACAGGGGTATCATCTACGAGCAGTACTTC.

There are many counts of this clonotype. The V gene is TRBV2, the J gene TRBJ1-3, with D hard to call. The germline V gene has CDR1 SNHLY and CDR2 FYNNEI. V was cut by 1 base and J by 0 bases, with 7 bases left in between. This CDR3 is built from 15 residues. The CDR3 DNA reads as TGTGCCAGCAGTGAAGGGGAAGCCTCTGGAAACACCATATATTTT. Translating it yields CASSEGEASGNTIYF.

Worth noting for this clonotype: A much larger clone lies a single base off, so this may be a read error. The CDR3 loop reads CASSEGRVGAFF. The CDR3 DNA reads as TGTGCCAGCAGTGAGGGCAGGGTCGGAGCTTTCTTT. The chain is built from TRBV2 and TRBJ1-1, with a tentative D call TRBD1 (5 bases). V was trimmed by 3 bases and J by 10 bases, leaving 12 bases between them. This CDR3 is 12 amino acids long. Per the germline V gene, CDR1 is SNHLY and CDR2 is FYNNEI. The variable domain in full, completed from reference TRBV2 and TRBJ1-1, reads EPEVTQTPSHQVTQMGQEVILRCVPISNHLYFYWYRQILGQKVEFLVSFYNNEISEKSEIFDDQFSVERPDGSNFTLKIRSTKLEDSAMYFCASSEGRVGAFFGQGTRLTVV.

This clonotype occurred many times. The rearrangement uses TRBV12-3 or TRBV12-4 and TRBJ2-3; 8 nucleotides agree with TRBD1. This CDR3 contains 14 residues. J lost 2 bases, V lost 6 bases, and 4 bases had no gene match. In nucleotides, the CDR3 is TGTGCCAGCAGGAGGACAGGGATCACAGATACGCAGTATTTT. Amino acid sequence: CASRRTGITDTQYF.

Concerning this clonotype: A much bigger clone sits one base away, suggesting this may be a read error. V and J are TRBV7-9 and TRBJ2-3; weak D call: TRBD2 (7 bases). Looked up from germline, CDR1 is SEHNR and CDR2 is FQNEAQ (reference sequence). This CDR3 contains 18 residues. The V gene lost 2 bases and the J gene lost 4 bases, with 22 bases spanning the gap. CDR3 in amino acids: CASSLRRGADTSADTQYF. The CDR3 DNA reads TGTGCCAGCAGCTTACGTCGGGGGGCTGATACTTCCGCAGATACGCAGTATTTT.

The table lists this clonotype with many counts. J is TRBJ2-7 and V is TRBV4-1; D is possibly TRBD2 (5 bases). CDR1 and CDR2 (germline): MGHRA, YSYEKL. The ends were cut back, 4 bases at V and 4 bases at J, with 11 bases in the middle. This CDR3 comprises 13 residues. As DNA, the CDR3 is TGCGCCAGCAGCCTCAGAGCGGATTACGAGCAGTACTTC. Residues: CASSLRADYEQYF.

At least ten counts were recorded for this clonotype. This chain links TRBV9 with TRBJ1-2, with D uncertain. In germline, CDR1 is SGDLS, CDR2 YYNGEE. Trimming took 0 bases from V and 3 from J, leaving 9 bases between them. This CDR3 comprises 14 residues. The CDR3 coding sequence is TGTGCCAGCAGCGTAGCCCCTTTAGACTATGGCTACACCTTC. This encodes CASSVAPLDYGYTF.

This chain connects TRBV28 to TRBJ2-7; TRBD2 aligns across 10 bases. The J segment lost 12 bases and the V segment lost 4 bases, leaving 9 bases of the junction unmatched. This CDR3 comprises 13 residues. CDR1 is MDHEN, CDR2 SYDVKM, per germline. The CDR3 protein is CASSSPLAGVRYF. In DNA, the CDR3 is TGTGCCAGCAGTTCCCCGCTAGCGGGGGTACGGTACTTC.

This clonotype was counted many times. This sequence joins TRBV28 and TRBJ1-2; no reliable D call. In germline, CDR1 is MDHEN, CDR2 SYDVKM. The CDR3 is 12 amino acids. Trimming shortened V by 6 bases and J by 14 bases, and 19 bases separated the two germline ends. Here the CDR3 reads CASSYEGHRRTF. The CDR3 nucleotides are TGTGCCAGCAGCTATGAGGGCCACCGTAGGACCTTC.

This chain links TRBV14 with TRBJ1-1, with D unresolved. This CDR3 contains 13 residues. The germline gives CDR1 SGHDN, CDR2 FVKESK. The V end lost 1 base, the J end lost 6 bases, and 9 bases lay between the germline ends. The CDR3 DNA reads TGTGCCAGCAGCCAAGTGCCCGCTTCTGAAGCTTTCTTT. Its translation is CASSQVPASEAFF. Full variable domain (outside the CDR3, taken from reference TRBV14 and TRBJ1-1): EAGVTQFPSHSVIEKGQTVTLRCDPISGHDNLYWYRRVMGKEIKFLLHFVKESKQDESGMPNNRFLAERTGGTYSTLKVQPAELEDSGVYFCASSQVPASEAFFGQGTRLTVV.

This chain joins TRBV5-1 and TRBJ1-1; D remains ambiguous. The CDR3 covers 16 residues. Germline CDR1 is SGHRS and CDR2 is YFSETQ. V dropped 1 base and J dropped 3 bases, with 16 bases sitting between them. The CDR3 here is CASSLSIRSVDTEAFF. DNA of the CDR3: TGCGCCAGCAGCTTGTCCATTCGGTCAGTGGACACTGAAGCTTTCTTT. Complete variable domain (other parts from reference TRBV5-1 and TRBJ1-1): KAGVTQTPRYLIKTRGQQVTLSCSPISGHRSVSWYQQTPGQGLQFLFEYFSETQRNKGNFPGRFSGRQFSNSRSEMNVSTLELGDSALYLCASSLSIRSVDTEAFFGQGTRLTVV.

This clonotype was observed at least ten times. The V and J genes are TRBV12-3 or TRBV12-4 and TRBJ2-1, with TRBD2 matching over 8 bases. J lost 7 bases, V lost 8 bases, and 22 bases had no gene match. This CDR3 is built from 18 residues. In DNA, the CDR3 is TGTGCCAGCCTTCCGGGACTAGGGGTCAGCACCCTTATAAATGAGCAGTTCTTC. Protein: CASLPGLGVSTLINEQFF.

With respect to this clonotype: A much larger clone lies a single base off, so this may be a read error. The conserved phenylalanine or tryptophan is not found at the CDR3 terminus, so this likely reflects a read error. This chain connects TRBV29-1 to TRBJ1-2; D gene uncertain. The germline V gene encodes CDR1 SQVTM and CDR2 ANQGSEA. V shed 0 bases and J shed 6 bases, with 5 bases lying between them. CDR3 length equals 11 residues. CDR3 residues: CSVEDLNGYTL. The CDR3 nucleotides read TGCAGCGTTGAAGACCTCAATGGCTACACCCTC.